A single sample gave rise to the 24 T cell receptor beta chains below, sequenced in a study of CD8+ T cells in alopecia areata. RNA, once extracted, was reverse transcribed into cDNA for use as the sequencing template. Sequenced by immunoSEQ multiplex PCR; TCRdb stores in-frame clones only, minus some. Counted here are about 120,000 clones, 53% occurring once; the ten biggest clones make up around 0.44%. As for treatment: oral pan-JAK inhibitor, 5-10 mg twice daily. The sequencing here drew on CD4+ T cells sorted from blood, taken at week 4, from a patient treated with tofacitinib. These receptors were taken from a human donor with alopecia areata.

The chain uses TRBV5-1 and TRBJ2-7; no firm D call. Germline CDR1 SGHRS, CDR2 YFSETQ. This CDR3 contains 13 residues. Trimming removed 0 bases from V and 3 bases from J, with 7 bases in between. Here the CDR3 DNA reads TGCGCCAGCAGCTTGGCCGACGGCTACGAGCAGTACTTC. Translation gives CASSLADGYEQYF.

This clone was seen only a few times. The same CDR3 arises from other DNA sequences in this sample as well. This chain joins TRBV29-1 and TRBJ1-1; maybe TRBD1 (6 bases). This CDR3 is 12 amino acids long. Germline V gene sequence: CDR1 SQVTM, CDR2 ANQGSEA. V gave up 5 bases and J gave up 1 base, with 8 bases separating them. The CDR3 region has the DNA TGCAGCGTTCAGACAGGGAACACTGAAGCTTTCTTT. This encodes CSVQTGNTEAFF.

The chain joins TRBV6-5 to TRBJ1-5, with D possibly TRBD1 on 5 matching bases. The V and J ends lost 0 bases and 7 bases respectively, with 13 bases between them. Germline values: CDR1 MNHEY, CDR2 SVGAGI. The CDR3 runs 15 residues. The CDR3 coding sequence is TGTGCCAGCAGTTACTCGGGAAGGGACGGGCAGCCCCAGCATTTT. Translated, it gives CASSYSGRDGQPQHF.

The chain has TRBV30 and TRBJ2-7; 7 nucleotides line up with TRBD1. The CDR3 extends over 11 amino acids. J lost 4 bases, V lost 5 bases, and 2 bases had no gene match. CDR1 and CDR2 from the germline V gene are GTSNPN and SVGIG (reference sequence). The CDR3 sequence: CAWGDRYEQYF. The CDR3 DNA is TGTGCCTGGGGGGACAGATACGAGCAGTACTTC.

For the CDR3, the DNA is TGTGCCATCTCTGCAGGGGACAATCAGCCCCAGCATTTT. This translates into CAISAGDNQPQHF. The chain is built from TRBV10-3 and TRBJ1-5, with a tentative D call TRBD1 (6 bases). V lost 8 bases, J lost 3 bases, and 11 bases lay in between. The germline CDR1 and CDR2 sequences are ENHRY and SYGVKD. The CDR3 sequence is 13 residues long.

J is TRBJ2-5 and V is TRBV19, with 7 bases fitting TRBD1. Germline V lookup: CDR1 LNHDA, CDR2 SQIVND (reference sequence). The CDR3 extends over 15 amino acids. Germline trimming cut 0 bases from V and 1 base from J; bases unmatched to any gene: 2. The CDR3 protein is CASSIDRDSQETQYF. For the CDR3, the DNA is TGTGCCAGTAGTATAGATCGGGACAGCCAAGAGACCCAGTACTTC.

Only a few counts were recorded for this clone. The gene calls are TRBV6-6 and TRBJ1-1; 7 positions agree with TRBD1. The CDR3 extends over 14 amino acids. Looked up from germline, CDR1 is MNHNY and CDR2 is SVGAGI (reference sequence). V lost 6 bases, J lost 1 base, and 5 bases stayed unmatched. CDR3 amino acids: CASSDGTANTEAFF. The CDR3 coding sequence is TGTGCCAGCAGCGATGGGACAGCGAACACTGAAGCTTTCTTT.

The CDR3: CASRREGVGETQYF. In nucleotides, the CDR3 is TGTGCCAGCAGACGGGAGGGGGTCGGGGAGACCCAGTACTTC. V and J are TRBV25-1 and TRBJ2-5; 8 bases are shared with TRBD2. J gave up 5 bases and V 6 bases, and 8 bases lay outside the gene matches. CDR1 is MGHDK, CDR2 SYGVNS, per germline. CDR3 length equals 14 residues.

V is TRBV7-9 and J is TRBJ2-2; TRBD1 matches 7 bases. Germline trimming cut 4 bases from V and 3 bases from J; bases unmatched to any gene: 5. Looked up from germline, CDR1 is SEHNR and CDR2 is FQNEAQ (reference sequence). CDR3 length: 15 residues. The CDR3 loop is CASSSKTGYTGELFF. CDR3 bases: TGTGCCAGCAGCTCGAAGACAGGGTACACCGGGGAGCTGTTTTTT.

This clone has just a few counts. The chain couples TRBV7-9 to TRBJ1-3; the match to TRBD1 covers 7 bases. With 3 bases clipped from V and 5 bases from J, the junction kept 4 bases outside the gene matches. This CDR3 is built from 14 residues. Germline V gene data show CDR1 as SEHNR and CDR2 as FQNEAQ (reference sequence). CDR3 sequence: CASSFRDSRNTIYF. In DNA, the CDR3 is TGTGCCAGCAGCTTCCGGGACAGCCGAAACACCATATATTTT.

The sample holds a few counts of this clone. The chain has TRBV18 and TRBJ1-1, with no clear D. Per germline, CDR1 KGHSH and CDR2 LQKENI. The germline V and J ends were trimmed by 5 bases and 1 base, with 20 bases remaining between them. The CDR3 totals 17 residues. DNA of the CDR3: TGTGCCAGCTCATCCCAATTGGACGGCACCGGGAACACTGAAGCTTTCTTT. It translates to CASSSQLDGTGNTEAFF.

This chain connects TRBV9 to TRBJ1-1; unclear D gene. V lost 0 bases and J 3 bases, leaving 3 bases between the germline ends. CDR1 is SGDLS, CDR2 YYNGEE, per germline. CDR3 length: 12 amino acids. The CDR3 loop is CASSVVDTEAFF. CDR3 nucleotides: TGTGCCAGCAGCGTAGTAGACACTGAAGCTTTCTTT.

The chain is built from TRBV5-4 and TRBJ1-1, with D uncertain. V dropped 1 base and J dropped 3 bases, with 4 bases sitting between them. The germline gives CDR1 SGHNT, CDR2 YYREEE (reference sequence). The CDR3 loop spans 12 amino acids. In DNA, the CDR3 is TGTGCCAGCAGCTTGACGGACACTGAAGCTTTCTTT. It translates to CASSLTDTEAFF.

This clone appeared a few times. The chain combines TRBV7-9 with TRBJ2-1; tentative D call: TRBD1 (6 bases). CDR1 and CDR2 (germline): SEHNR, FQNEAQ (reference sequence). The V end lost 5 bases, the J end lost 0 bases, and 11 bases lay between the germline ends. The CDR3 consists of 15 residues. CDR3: CASSPTGTSYNEQFF. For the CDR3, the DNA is TGTGCCAGCAGCCCAACAGGGACCTCCTACAATGAGCAGTTCTTC. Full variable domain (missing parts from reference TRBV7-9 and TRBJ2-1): DTGVSQNPRHKITKRGQNVTFRCDPISEHNRLYWYRQTLGQGPEFLTYFQNEAQLEKSRLLSDRFSAERPKGSFSTLEIQRTEQGDSAMYLCASSPTGTSYNEQFFGPGTRLTVL.

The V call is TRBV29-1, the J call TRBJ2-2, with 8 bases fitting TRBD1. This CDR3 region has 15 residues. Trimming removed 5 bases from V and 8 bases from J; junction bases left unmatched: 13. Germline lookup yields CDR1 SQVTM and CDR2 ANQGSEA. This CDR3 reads CSVLRRGTGGGELFF. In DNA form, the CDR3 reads TGCAGCGTTCTACGCCGAGGGACAGGCGGTGGGGAGCTGTTTTTT.

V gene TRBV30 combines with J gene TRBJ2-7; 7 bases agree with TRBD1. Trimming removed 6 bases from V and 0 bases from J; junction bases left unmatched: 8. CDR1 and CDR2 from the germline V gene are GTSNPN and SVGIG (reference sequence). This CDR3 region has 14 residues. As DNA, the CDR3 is TGTGCCTGCATCGGACAGGCGTTCTCCTACGAGCAGTACTTC. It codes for CACIGQAFSYEQYF. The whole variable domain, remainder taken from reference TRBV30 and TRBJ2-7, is SQTIHQWPATLVQPVGSPLSLECTVEGTSNPNLYWYRQAAGRGLQLLFYSVGIGQISSEVPQNLSASRPQDRQFILSSKKLLLSDSGFYLCACIGQAFSYEQYFGPGTRLTVT.

CDR3 amino acids: CASSGWTSRGAQYF. The CDR3 DNA sequence: TGTGCCAGCAGTGGGTGGACTAGCAGAGGGGCCCAGTACTTC. The J gene is TRBJ2-5, the V gene TRBV6-1; 8 nucleotides agree with TRBD2. V lost 4 bases, J lost 9 bases, and 10 bases stayed unmatched. CDR1 and CDR2 (germline): MNHNS, SASEGT. The CDR3 spans 14 residues.

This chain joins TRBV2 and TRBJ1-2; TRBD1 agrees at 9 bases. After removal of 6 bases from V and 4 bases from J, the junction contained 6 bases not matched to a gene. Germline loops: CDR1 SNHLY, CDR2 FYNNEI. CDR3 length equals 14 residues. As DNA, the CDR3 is TGTGCCAGCAGCGACAGGGGGGGCTCCTATGGCTACACCTTC. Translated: CASSDRGGSYGYTF.

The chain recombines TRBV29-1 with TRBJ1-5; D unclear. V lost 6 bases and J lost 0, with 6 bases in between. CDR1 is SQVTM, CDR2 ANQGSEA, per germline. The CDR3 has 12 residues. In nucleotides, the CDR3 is TGCAGCGTACAGTATAGCAATCAGCCCCAGCATTTT. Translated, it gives CSVQYSNQPQHF.

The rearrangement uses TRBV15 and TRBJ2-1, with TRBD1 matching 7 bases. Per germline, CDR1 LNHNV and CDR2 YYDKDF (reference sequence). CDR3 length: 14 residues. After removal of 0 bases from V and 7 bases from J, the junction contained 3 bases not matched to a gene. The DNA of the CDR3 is TGTGCCACCAGCAGAGATAGGGGGCAAAATGAGCAGTTCTTC. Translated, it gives CATSRDRGQNEQFF.

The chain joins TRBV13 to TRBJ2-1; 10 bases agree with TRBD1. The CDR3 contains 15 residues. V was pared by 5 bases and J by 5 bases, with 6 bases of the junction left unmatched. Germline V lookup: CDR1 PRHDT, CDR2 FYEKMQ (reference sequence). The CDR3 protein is CASSRGQGRHNEQFF. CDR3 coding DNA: TGTGCCAGCAGCAGGGGACAGGGGCGCCACAATGAGCAGTTCTTC.

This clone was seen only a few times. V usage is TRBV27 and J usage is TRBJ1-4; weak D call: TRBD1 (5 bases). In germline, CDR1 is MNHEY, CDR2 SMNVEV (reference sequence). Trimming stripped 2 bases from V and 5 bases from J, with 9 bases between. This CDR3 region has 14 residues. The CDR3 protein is CASSLRQTNEKLFF. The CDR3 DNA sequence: TGTGCCAGCAGTTTACGACAGACGAATGAAAAACTGTTTTTT.

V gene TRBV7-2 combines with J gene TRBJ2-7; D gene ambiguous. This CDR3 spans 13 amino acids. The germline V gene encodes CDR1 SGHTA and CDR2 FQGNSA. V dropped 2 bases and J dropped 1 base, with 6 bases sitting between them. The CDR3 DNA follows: TGTGCCAGCAGCTTAATTCGGTCCTACGAGCAGTACTTC. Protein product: CASSLIRSYEQYF.

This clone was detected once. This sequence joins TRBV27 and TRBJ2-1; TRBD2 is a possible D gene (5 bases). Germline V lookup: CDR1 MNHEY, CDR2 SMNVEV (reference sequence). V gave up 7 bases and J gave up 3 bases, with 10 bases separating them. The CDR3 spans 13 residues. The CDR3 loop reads CASTKADYNEQFF. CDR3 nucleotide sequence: TGTGCCAGCACGAAAGCGGACTACAATGAGCAGTTCTTC.